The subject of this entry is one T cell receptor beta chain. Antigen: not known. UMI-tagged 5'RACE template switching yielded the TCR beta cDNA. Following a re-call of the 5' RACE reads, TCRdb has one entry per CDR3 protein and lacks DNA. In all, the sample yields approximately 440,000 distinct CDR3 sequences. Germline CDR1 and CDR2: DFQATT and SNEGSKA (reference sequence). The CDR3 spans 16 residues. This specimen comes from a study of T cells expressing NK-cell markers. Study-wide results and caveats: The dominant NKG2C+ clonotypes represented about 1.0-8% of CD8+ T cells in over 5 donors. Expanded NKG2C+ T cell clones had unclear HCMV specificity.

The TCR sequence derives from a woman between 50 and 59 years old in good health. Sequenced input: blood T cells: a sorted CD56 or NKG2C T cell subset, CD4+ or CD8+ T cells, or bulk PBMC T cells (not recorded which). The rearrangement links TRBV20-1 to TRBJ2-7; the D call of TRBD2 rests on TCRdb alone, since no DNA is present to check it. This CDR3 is CSARDPGGPSSYEQYF.